The clone carrying this TCR beta chain was counted only a few times. These data come from a study of somatic mutations in cytotoxic T cells in rheumatoid arthritis. Turning to the study itself: The authors flow-sorted some V beta antibody-stained T-cell populations at nearly 100% purity, including V beta1+ cells that they sequenced for TCRB.

The CDR3 totals 15 residues. Trimming shortened V by 1 base and J by 3 bases, and 12 bases separated the two germline ends. CDR1 is LNHDA and CDR2 is SQIVND in the germline V gene (reference sequence). By positive magnetic bead selection, CD4+ and CD8+ cells were isolated, and their purity was checked by flow cytometry. The repertoire was sequenced with immunoSEQ multiplex PCR; TCRdb's copy has only in-frame clones and lacks some. This sample has about 13,000 clones, with 65% to 85% found just once. This chain connects TRBV19 to TRBJ1-2; D gene uncertain. Source material: CD8+ T cells sorted from blood. This clonotype was obtained from an adult with rheumatoid arthritis. The CDR3 protein is CASSIGRQIYYGYTF. The DNA of the CDR3 is TGTGCCAGTAGTATAGGCCGGCAGATCTACTATGGCTACACCTTC.